The 9 T cell receptor beta chains presented below share a single source sample, sequenced in a study of CD8+ T cells in alopecia areata. TCR sequencing used cDNA made by reverse transcription of extracted RNA. TCRdb keeps only in-frame clones here, not all; method: immunoSEQ multiplex PCR. The table lists 130,000 to 150,000 clones, roughly 46% of them singletons. The sequencing here drew on CD4+ T cells sorted from blood, taken at week 0. The receptors originated from a human donor with alopecia areata.

V is TRBV25-1 and J is TRBJ2-5; tentatively, D is TRBD1 (5 bases). V was clipped by 10 bases and J by 5 bases, with 20 bases between them. Germline-derived CDR1 and CDR2 are MGHDK and SYGVNS. CDR3 length equals 14 residues. The CDR3 loop reads CATTTLWGDETQYF. The CDR3 DNA sequence: TGTGCCACCACTACGCTGTGGGGCGACGAGACCCAGTACTTC.

V usage is TRBV29-1 and J usage is TRBJ2-2, with 7 bases that match TRBD1. The CDR3 extends over 14 amino acids. Trimming removed 5 bases from V and 0 bases from J; junction bases left unmatched: 3. The germline V gene encodes CDR1 SQVTM and CDR2 ANQGSEA. The DNA of the CDR3 is TGCAGCGTTCACAGGGGACCGAACACCGGGGAGCTGTTTTTT. It encodes CSVHRGPNTGELFF.

This chain links TRBV6-5 with TRBJ2-5; 9 nucleotides line up with TRBD2. Germline CDR1 is MNHEY and CDR2 is SVGAGI. This CDR3 contains 13 residues. The V gene end was trimmed by 11 bases and the J gene end by 7 bases; junction bases not matched to a gene: 11. The CDR3 loop reads CAARSGGRATQYF. CDR3 nucleotide sequence: TGTGCCGCAAGGTCGGGCGGGAGGGCGACCCAGTACTTC.

The CDR3 nucleotides read TGCAGCGTCTGGGACTCACCAAGCTACAATGAGCAGTTCTTC. It is translated as CSVWDSPSYNEQFF. V gene TRBV29-1 combines with J gene TRBJ2-1; tentative D call: TRBD2 (6 bases). Germline lookup yields CDR1 SQVTM and CDR2 ANQGSEA. This CDR3 region has 14 residues. V was shortened by 6 bases and J by 3 bases, with 15 bases between the two germline ends.

The V and J genes are TRBV7-2 and TRBJ2-5; D uncertain. V was shortened by 3 bases and J by 5 bases, with 13 bases between the two germline ends. The length of the CDR3 is 14 residues. Germline V gene data show CDR1 as SGHTA and CDR2 as FQGNSA. CDR3 bases: TGTGCCAGCAGCTTGATAGTCGAGTGGGAGACCCAGTACTTC. Its translation is CASSLIVEWETQYF.

The chain employs TRBV5-1 and TRBJ1-1; 8 nucleotides match TRBD1. The CDR3 runs 14 residues. V lost 0 bases, J lost 7 bases, and 5 bases stayed unmatched. CDR1 is SGHRS and CDR2 is YFSETQ in the germline V gene. CDR3 in amino acids: CASSLGQGAGEAFF. The CDR3 DNA is TGCGCCAGCAGCTTGGGCCAGGGGGCCGGTGAAGCTTTCTTT.

The chain couples TRBV6-5 to TRBJ2-2; no definite D call. Germline assignment: CDR1 MNHEY and CDR2 SVGAGI. The CDR3 covers 13 residues. V shed 8 bases and J shed 4 bases, with 11 bases lying between them. The CDR3 spells CASHKPGTGELFF. CDR3 DNA: TGTGCCAGCCATAAACCGGGCACCGGGGAGCTGTTTTTT.

The V call is TRBV11-2, the J call TRBJ2-7; D perhaps matches TRBD2 (5 bases). V lost 6 bases and J 5 bases, leaving 11 bases between the germline ends. This CDR3 has 12 residues. CDR1 SGHAT and CDR2 FQNNGV come from the germline V gene. CDR3 region: CASRTGSHEQYF. The CDR3 nucleotides are TGTGCCAGCAGAACGGGATCTCACGAGCAGTACTTC.

This clone was detected a few times. The chain combines TRBV4-3 with TRBJ2-1, with D perhaps TRBD1 (5 bases). The CDR3 has 16 residues. The V end was cut by 0 bases, the J end by 1 base, with 10 bases between. Germline loops: CDR1 LGHNA, CDR2 YSLEER. CDR3: CASSQDGRASYNEQFF. The CDR3 coding sequence is TGCGCCAGCAGCCAAGATGGCAGGGCATCCTACAATGAGCAGTTCTTC.